This TCR delta chain was sequenced in a study of gamma-delta T cells after stem cell transplantation. This clone is medium-sized by share. TCRdb re-called clones from the RT-PCR reads using CATT. In the table there are around 10,000 delta-chain clones, about 1.2% of which are singletons. V was clipped by 3 bases and J by 0 bases; unmatched bases: 19. The CDR3 has 20 residues. CDR1 and CDR2 from the germline V gene are GEAIGNYY and EKD. The V and J genes are TRDV2 and TRDJ1, with 9 bases lining up with TRDD3. The source material was gamma-delta T cells. The sequence was collected from a human donor. It is not recorded whose cells these are; they may come from a transplant donor. The CDR3: CACDFITGGPGQGHTDKLIF. CDR3 bases: TGTGCCTGTGACTTCATTACTGGGGGACCCGGTCAGGGGCACACCGATAAACTCATCTTT.